This T cell receptor beta chain was profiled in a study of blood T cell repertoires in COVID-19. The overall study: Samples came from the United States, Italy and Spain, spanning acute and convalescent COVID-19.

In the source study's methods: Counts of nucleated cells, estimated from reference gene primer amplification, were obtained. Profiling relied on immunoSEQ multiplex PCR, and the TCRdb table lists in-frame clones only, not all of them. The V and J calls and clone size are taken from that table; D and trimming were inferred from the DNA. The sample has roughly 180,000 clones, approximately 85% seen once; the top ten hold 7.5% to 9.5%. Sample: peripheral blood. This TCR derives from an older woman with acute or convalescent COVID-19.

The CDR3 bases are TGTGCCAGCAGCTCGCACAAGGAGCAGTACTTC. As protein: CASSSHKEQYF. The chain has TRBV5-5 and TRBJ2-7; no definite D call. The CDR3 totals 11 residues. Trimming left V 3 bases short and J 7 bases short, with 8 bases between. Germline assignment: CDR1 SGHKS and CDR2 YYEKEE (reference sequence). Using reference TRBV5-5 and TRBJ2-7 for the parts outside the CDR3, the full variable domain is DAGVTQSPTHLIKTRGQQVTLRCSPISGHKSVSWYQQVLGQGPQFIFQYYEKEERGRGNFPDRFSARQFPNYSSELNVNALLLGDSALYLCASSSHKEQYFGPGTRLTVT.